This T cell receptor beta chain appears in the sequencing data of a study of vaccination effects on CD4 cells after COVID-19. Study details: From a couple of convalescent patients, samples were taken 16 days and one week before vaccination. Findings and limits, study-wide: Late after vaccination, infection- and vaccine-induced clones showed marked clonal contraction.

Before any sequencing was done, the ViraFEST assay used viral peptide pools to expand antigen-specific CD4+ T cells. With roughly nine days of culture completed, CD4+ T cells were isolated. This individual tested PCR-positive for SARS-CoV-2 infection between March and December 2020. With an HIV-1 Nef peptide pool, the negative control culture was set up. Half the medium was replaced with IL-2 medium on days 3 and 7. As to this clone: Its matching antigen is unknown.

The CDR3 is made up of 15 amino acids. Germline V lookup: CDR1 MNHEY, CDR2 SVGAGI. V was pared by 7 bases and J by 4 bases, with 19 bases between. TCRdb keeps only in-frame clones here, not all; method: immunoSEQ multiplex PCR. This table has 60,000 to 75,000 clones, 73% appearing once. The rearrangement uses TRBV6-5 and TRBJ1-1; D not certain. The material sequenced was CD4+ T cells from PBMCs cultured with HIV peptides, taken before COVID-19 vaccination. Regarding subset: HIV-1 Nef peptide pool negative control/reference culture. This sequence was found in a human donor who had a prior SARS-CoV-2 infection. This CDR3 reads CASTSTASKGTEAFF. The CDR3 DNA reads TGTGCCAGCACCTCTACGGCCTCTAAAGGCACTGAAGCTTTCTTT.